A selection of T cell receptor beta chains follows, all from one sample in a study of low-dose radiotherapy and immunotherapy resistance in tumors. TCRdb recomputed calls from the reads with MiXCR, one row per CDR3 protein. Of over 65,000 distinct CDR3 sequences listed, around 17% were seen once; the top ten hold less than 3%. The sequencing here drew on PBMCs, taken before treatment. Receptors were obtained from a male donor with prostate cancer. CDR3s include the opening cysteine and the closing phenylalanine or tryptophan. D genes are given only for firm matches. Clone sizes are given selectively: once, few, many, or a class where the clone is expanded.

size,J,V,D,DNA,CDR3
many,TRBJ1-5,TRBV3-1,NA,TGTGCCAGCAGCCGAGCATTCGGGCAGCCCCAGCATTTT,CASSRAFGQPQHF
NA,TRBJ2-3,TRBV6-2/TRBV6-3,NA,TGTGCCAGCAGTTACGCCTCCTCGAACACAGATACGCAGTATTTT,CASSYASSNTDTQYF
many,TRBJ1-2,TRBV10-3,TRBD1,TGTGCCATCAGTGAGGCGGGACAGAAATCCTATGGCTACACCTTC,CAISEAGQKSYGYTF
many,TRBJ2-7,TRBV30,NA,TGTGCCTGGACTGGCGGAAACTACGAGCAGTACTTC,CAWTGGNYEQYF
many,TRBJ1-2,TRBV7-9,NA,TGTGCCAGCAGCCAACCTTCAGGGACCGGGTATGGCTACACCTTC,CASSQPSGTGYGYTF
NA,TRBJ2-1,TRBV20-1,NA,TGCAGTGCTAGAGACCCCCTGTCCCACAGTTCAAGCAATGAGCAGTTCTTC,CSARDPLSHSSSNEQFF
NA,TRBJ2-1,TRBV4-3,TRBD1,TGCGCCAGCAGCCAAGAACAGGGGCTCTCTAATGAGCAGTTCTTC,CASSQEQGLSNEQFF
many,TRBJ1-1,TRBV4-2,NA,TGTGCCAGCAGCCAAGATGGTTTTTTGGGTGGGGAGTGGAACACTGAAGCTTTCTTT,CASSQDGFLGGEWNTEAFF
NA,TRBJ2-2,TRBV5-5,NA,NA,CASSPEGPTGELFFF
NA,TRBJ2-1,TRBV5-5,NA,TGTGCCAGCAGCTCGCCTCCTTATTTTGAGCAGTTCTTC,CASSSPPYFEQFF
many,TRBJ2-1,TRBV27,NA,TGTGCCAGCAGTGCTACCCGATGGGGGGAGCAGTTCTTC,CASSATRWGEQFF
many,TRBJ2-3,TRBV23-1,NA,TGCGCCAGCAGTCAAAGGGAGACAGACAGCACAGATACGCAGTATTTT,CASSQRETDSTDTQYF
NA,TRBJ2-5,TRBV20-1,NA,TGCAGTGCTAGAAGGGTGGGGCAAACCCAGTACTTC,CSARRVGQTQYF
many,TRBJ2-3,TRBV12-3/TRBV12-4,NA,TGTGCCAGCAGCCAGGGATGGAACACAGATACGCAGTATTTT,CASSQGWNTDTQYF
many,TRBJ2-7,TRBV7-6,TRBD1,TGTGCCAGCAGCTTGGACAGGGGGCATTACGAGCAGTACTTC,CASSLDRGHYEQYF
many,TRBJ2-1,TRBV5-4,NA,TGTGCCAGCAGCTTGGGTCCGGCCGTCAGGCACAATGAGCAGTTCTTC,CASSLGPAVRHNEQFF
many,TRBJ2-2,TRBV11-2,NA,TGTGCCAGCGGGATGAACACCGGGGAGCTGTTTTTT,CASGMNTGELFF
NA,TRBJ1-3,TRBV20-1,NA,TGCAGTGCGCACAGTGACGGGGGGAGAAACACCATATATTTT,CSAHSDGGRNTIYF
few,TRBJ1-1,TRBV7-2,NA,TGTGCCAGCAGCTTAGGAAGCGGAGGGACTGAAGCTTTCTTT,CASSLGSGGTEAFF
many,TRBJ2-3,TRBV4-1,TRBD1,TGCGCCAGCAGAGGACAGGGGGATACGCAGTATTTT,CASRGQGDTQYF
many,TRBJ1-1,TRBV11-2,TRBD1,TGTGCCAGCAGCTTGCCCTCTGGACAGGGGGGGACTGAAGCTTTCTTT,CASSLPSGQGGTEAFF
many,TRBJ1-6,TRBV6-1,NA,TGTGCCAGCAGTGAATCGGGAGGGAGGCCGGGACGGTGGGGTTCACCCCTCCACTTT,CASSESGGRPGRWGSPLHF
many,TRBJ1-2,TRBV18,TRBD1,TGTGCCAGCTCACCAGCCCGGGACAGCCCTTTGGGCTACACCTTC,CASSPARDSPLGYTF
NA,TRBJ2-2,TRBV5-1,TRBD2,TGCGCCAGCAGCAGCCTACTAGCGGGGGGGACCGGGGAGCTGTTTTTT,CASSSLLAGGTGELFF
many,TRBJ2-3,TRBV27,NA,TGTGCCAGCAGTTTGGGGACCATCTCAGCAGATACGCAGTATTTT,CASSLGTISADTQYF
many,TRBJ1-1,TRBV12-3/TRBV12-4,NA,TGTGCCAGCAGAACTACAGGAGGAAACACTGAAGCTTTCTTT,CASRTTGGNTEAFF